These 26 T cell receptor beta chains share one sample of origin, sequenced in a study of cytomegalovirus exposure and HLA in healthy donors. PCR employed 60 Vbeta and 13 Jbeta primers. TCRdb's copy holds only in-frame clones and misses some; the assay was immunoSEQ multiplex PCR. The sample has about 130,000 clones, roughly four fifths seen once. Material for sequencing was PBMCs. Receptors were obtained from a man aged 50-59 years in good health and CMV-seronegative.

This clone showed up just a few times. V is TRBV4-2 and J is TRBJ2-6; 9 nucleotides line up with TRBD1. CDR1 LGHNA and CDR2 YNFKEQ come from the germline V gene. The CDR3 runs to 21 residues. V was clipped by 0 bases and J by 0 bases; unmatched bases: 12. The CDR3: CASSQDRGQGWPHSGANVLTF. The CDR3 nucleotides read TGTGCCAGCAGCCAAGATAGGGGACAGGGATGGCCGCACTCTGGGGCCAACGTCCTGACTTTC.

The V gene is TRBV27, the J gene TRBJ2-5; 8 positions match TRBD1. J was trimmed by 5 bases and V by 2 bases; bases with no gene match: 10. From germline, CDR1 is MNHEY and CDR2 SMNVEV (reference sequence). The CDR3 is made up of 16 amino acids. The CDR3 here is CASSLSRQGARETQYF. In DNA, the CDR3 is TGTGCCAGCAGTTTAAGCCGGCAGGGGGCCCGGGAGACCCAGTACTTC.

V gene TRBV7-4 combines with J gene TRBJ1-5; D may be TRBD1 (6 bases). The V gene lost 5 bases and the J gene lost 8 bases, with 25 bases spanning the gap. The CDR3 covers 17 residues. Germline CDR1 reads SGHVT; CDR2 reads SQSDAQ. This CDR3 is CASSPPPGQFWGKPQHF. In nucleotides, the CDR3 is TGTGCCAGCAGCCCCCCACCCGGACAGTTTTGGGGAAAGCCCCAGCATTTT.

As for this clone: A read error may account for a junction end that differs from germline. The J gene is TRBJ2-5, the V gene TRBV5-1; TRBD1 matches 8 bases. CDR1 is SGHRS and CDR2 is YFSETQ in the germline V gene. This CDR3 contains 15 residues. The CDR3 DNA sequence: TGCACCAGCAGCCCTGGACAGGGTCGGCAAGAGACCCAGTACTTC. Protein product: CTSSPGQGRQETQYF.

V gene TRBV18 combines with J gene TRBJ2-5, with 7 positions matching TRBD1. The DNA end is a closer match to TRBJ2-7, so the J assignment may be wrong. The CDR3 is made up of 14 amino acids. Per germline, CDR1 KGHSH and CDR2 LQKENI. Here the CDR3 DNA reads TGTGCCAGCTCCCCGGGACAGAGCACCTACGAGCAGTACTTC. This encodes CASSPGQSTYEQYF.

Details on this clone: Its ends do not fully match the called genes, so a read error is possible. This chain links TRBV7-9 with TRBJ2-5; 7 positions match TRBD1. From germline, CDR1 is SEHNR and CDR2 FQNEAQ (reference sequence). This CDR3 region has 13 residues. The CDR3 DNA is TGTTCCAGCAGTCAAACAGGGGAGGAGACCCAGTACTTC. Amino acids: CSSSQTGEETQYF.

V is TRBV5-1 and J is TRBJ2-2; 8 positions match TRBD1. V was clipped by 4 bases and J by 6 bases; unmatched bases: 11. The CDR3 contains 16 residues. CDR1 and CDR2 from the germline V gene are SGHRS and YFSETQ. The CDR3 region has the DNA TGCGCCAGCAGCCGCAGGACAGGGATAGACCCCGGGGAGCTGTTTTTT. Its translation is CASSRRTGIDPGELFF.

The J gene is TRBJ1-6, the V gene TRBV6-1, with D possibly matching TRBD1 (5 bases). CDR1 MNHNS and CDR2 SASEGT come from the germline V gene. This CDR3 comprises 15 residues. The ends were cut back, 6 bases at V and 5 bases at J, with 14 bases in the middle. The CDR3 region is CASREGTENNSPLHF. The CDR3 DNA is TGTGCCAGCAGGGAGGGGACCGAAAATAATTCACCCCTCCACTTT.

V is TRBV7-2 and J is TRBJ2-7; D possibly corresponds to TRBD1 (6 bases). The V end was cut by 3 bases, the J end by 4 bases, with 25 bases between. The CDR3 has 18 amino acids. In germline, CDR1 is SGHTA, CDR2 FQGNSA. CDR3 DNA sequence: TGTGCCAGCAGCTTTGGGTCCATGGGGGCAATGGATCATTACGAGCAGTACGTC. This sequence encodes CASSFGSMGAMDHYEQYV.

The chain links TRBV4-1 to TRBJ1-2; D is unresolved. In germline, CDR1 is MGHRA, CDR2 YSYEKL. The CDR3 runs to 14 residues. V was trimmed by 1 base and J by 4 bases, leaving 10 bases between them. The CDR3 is CASSQGGNSYGYTF. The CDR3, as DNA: TGCGCCAGCAGCCAAGGAGGGAATAGCTATGGCTACACCTTC.

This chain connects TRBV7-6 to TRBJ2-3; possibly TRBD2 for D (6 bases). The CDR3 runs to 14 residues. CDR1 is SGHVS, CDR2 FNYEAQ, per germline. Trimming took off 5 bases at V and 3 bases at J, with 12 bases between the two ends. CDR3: CASSPTGETDTQYF. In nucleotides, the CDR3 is TGTGCCAGCAGCCCCACGGGGGAAACAGATACGCAGTATTTT.

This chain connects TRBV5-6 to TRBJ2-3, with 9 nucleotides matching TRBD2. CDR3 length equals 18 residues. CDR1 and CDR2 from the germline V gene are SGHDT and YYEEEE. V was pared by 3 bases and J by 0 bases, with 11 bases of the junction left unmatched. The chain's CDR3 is CASSSRVAGDYSTDTQYF. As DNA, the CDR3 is TGTGCCAGCAGCTCGAGGGTAGCGGGGGATTATAGCACAGATACGCAGTATTTT.

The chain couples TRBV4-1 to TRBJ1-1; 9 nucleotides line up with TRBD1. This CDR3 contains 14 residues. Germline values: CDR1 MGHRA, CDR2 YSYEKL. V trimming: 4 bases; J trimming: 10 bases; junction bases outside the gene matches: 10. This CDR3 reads CASSLRTGARGAFF. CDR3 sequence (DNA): TGCGCCAGCAGCCTAAGGACAGGGGCCAGGGGAGCTTTCTTT.

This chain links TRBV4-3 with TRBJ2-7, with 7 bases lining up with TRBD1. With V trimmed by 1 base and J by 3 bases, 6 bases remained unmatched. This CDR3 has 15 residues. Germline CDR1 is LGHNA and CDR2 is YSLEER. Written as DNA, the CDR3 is TGCGCCAGCAGCCAAGTCGGACAGGAGATCTACGAGCAGTACTTC. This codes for CASSQVGQEIYEQYF.

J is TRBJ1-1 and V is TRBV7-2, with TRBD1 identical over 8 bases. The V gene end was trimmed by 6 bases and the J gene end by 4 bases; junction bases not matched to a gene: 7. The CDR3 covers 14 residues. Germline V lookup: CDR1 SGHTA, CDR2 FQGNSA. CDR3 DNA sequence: TGTGCCAGCAGGGACCAGACAGGGGTCACTGAAGCTTTCTTT. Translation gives CASRDQTGVTEAFF.

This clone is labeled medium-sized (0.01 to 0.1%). The CDR3 region has the DNA TGCGCCAGCAGCCCGAGGATGAACACTGAAGCTTTCTTT. Protein product: CASSPRMNTEAFF. The J gene is TRBJ1-1, the V gene TRBV4-1; the D is unclear. V was pared by 4 bases and J by 0 bases, with 6 bases between. Germline V gives CDR1 MGHRA, CDR2 YSYEKL. The CDR3 spans 13 residues.

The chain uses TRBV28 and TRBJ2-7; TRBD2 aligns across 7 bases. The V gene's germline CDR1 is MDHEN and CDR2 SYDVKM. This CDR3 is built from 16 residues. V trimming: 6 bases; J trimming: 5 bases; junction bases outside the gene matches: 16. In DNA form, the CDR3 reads TGTGCCAGCAGGCTGGGGCCGGGGAGGGGAACGGACGAGCAGTACGTC. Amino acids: CASRLGPGRGTDEQYV.

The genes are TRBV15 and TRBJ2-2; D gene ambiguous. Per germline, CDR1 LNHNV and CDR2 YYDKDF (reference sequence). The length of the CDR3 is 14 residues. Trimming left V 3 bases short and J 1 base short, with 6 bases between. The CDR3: CATSRYKNTGELFF. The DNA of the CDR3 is TGTGCCACCAGCAGGTATAAGAACACCGGGGAGCTGTTTTTT.

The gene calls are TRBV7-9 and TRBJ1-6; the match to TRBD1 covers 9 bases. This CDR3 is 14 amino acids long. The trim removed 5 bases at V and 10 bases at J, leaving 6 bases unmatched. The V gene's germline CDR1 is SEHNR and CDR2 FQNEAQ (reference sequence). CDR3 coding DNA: TGTGCCAGCAGCCTACAGGGGGCCGGATCACCCCTCCACTTT. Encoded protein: CASSLQGAGSPLHF.

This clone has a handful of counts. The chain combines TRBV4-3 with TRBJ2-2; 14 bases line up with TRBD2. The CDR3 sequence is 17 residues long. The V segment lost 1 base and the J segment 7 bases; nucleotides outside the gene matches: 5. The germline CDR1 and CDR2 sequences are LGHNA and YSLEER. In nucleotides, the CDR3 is TGCGCCAGCAGCCAAGGACTAGCGGGGGGGCTAGGCGGGGAGCTGTTTTTT. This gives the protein CASSQGLAGGLGGELFF.

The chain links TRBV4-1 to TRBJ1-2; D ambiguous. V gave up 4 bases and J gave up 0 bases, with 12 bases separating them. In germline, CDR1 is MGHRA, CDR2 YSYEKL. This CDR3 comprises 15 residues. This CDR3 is CASSRPGRTNYGYTF. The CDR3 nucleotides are TGCGCCAGCAGCCGCCCGGGGAGGACTAACTATGGCTACACCTTC.

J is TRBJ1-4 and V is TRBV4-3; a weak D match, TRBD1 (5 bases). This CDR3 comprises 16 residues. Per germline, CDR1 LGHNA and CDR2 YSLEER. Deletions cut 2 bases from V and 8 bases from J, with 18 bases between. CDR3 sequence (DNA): TGCGCCAGCAGCCAACAGAGGACCGGGTCAGGGGAAAAACTGTTTTTT. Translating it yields CASSQQRTGSGEKLFF.

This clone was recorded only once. In DNA, the CDR3 is TGCGCCAGCAGCCAGACAGGGGGCGAGCAGTACTTC. Amino acid sequence: CASSQTGGEQYF. The chain joins TRBV4-3 to TRBJ2-7, with 9 bases that match TRBD1. The CDR3 contains 12 residues. V lost 3 bases and J lost 6; bases outside the gene matches: 0. The germline gives CDR1 LGHNA, CDR2 YSLEER.

The CDR3 DNA is TGCAGCGTTATAGTCCCAGGGGCCCCTAACTATGGCTACACCTTC. It specifies CSVIVPGAPNYGYTF. The gene calls are TRBV29-1 and TRBJ1-2, with D possibly being TRBD1 (6 bases). The CDR3 is 15 amino acids. The germline V gene has CDR1 SQVTM and CDR2 ANQGSEA. V was trimmed by 5 bases and J by 0 bases, leaving 16 bases between them.

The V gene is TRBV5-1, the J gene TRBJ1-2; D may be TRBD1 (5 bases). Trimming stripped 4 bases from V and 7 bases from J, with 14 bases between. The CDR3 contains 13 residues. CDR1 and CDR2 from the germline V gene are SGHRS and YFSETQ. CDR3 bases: TGCGCCAGCAGCGCGACGGGGGGTGGTGGCTACACCTTC. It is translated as CASSATGGGGYTF.

Written as DNA, the CDR3 is TGTGCCACCTGGAGGGACCAAGAGACCCAGTACTTC. Its protein product is CATWRDQETQYF. This chain links TRBV7-2 with TRBJ2-5; D might be TRBD2 (6 bases). Germline V gives CDR1 SGHTA, CDR2 FQGNSA. The CDR3 is 12 amino acids. The V gene lost 10 bases and the J gene lost 0 bases, with 9 bases spanning the gap. Variable domain in full (rest from reference TRBV7-2 and TRBJ2-5): GAGVSQSPSNKVTEKGKDVELRCDPISGHTALYWYRQSLGQGLEFLIYFQGNSAPDKSGLPSDRFSAERTGGSVSTLTIQRTQQEDSAVYLCATWRDQETQYFGPGTRLLVL.